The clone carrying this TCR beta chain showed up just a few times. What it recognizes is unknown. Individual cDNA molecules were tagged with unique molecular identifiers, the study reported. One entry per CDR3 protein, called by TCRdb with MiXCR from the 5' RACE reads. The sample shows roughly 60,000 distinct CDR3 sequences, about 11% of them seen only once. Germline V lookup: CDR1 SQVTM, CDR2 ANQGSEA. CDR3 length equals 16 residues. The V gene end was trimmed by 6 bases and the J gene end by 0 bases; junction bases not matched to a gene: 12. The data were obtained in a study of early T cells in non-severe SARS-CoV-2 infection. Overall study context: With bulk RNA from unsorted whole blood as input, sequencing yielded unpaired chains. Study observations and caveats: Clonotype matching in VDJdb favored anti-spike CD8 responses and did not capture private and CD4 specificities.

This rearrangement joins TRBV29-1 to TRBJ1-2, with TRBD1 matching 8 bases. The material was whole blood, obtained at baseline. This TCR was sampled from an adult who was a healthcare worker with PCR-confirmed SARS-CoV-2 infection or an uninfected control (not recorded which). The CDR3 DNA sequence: TGCAGCGTCGGTCCTACAGCAGGGGGCCCTAACTATGGCTACACCTTC. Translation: CSVGPTAGGPNYGYTF. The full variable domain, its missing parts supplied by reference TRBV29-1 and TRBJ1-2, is SAVISQKPSRDICQRGTSLTIQCQVDSQVTMMFWYRQQPGQSLTLIATANQGSEATYESGFVIDKFPISRPNLTFSTLTVSNMSPEDSSIYLCSVGPTAGGPNYGYTFGSGTRLTVV.